Shown below are 20 T cell receptor beta chains from a single sample sequenced in a study of neurological immune-mediated disorders. As to time point: longitudinal time-point 3. TCRdb independently ran MiXCR on the 5' RACE reads; one entry per CDR3 protein. The sample carries more than 100,000 distinct CDR3 sequences, 10% to 14% recorded once. Material: PBMCs. Receptor source: a female donor with HTLV-1-associated myelopathy (HAM/TSP).

This clonotype was seen ten or more times. This chain links TRBV7-9 with TRBJ1-6, with 7 nucleotides matching TRBD1. This CDR3 has 15 amino acids. Germline V gene data show CDR1 as SEHNR and CDR2 as FQNEAQ (reference sequence). Trimming removed 5 bases from V and 8 bases from J; junction bases left unmatched: 9. In nucleotides, the CDR3 is TGTGCCAGCAGCGCCCCGGGACAGTGGGATTCACCCCTCCACTTT. Encoded protein: CASSAPGQWDSPLHF. Full variable domain (missing parts from reference TRBV7-9 and TRBJ1-6): DTGVSQNPRHKITKRGQNVTFRCDPISEHNRLYWYRQTLGQGPEFLTYFQNEAQLEKSRLLSDRFSAERPKGSFSTLEIQRTEQGDSAMYLCASSAPGQWDSPLHFGNGTRLTVT.

V and J are TRBV18 and TRBJ2-7; 11 bases are a match to TRBD1. The germline V gene encodes CDR1 KGHSH and CDR2 LQKENI. The CDR3 sequence is 14 residues long. J gave up 6 bases and V 2 bases, and 3 bases lay outside the gene matches. CDR3 nucleotides: TGTGCCAGCTCACCAGGGACAGGGGGAACCGAGCAGTACTTC. It yields the protein CASSPGTGGTEQYF.

This clonotype has a count of ten or more. DNA for the CDR3: TGCGCCAGCAGCCCAGGGACAGTATCCTGGGACGAGCAGTACTTC. It codes for CASSPGTVSWDEQYF. The chain recombines TRBV5-1 with TRBJ2-7, with 7 nucleotides matching TRBD1. The CDR3 length is 15 residues. Losses at the gene ends were 4 bases for V and 5 bases for J; bases not matched to a gene: 12. Germline V gene data show CDR1 as SGHRS and CDR2 as YFSETQ.

This sequence joins TRBV19 and TRBJ1-1, with D possibly matching TRBD1 (5 bases). This CDR3 is 16 amino acids long. V was pared by 4 bases and J by 2 bases, with 17 bases between. Germline CDR1 reads LNHDA; CDR2 reads SQIVND (reference sequence). CDR3 sequence: CASSTGKGVSNTEAFF. For the CDR3, the DNA is TGTGCCAGTAGTACAGGAAAAGGGGTTAGTAACACTGAAGCTTTCTTT.

This clonotype was seen many times. The gene calls are TRBV4-1 and TRBJ2-3; 11 positions match TRBD2. CDR3 length: 17 residues. The trim removed 0 bases at V and 5 bases at J, leaving 7 bases unmatched. The germline V gene has CDR1 MGHRA and CDR2 YSYEKL. The chain's CDR3 is CASSQDLAGGEGDTQYF. CDR3 nucleotides: TGCGCCAGCAGCCAAGATCTAGCGGGGGGCGAGGGAGATACGCAGTATTTT.

At least ten counts were recorded for this clonotype. The V call is TRBV5-1, the J call TRBJ2-2; D remains ambiguous. V gave up 4 bases and J gave up 1 base, with 11 bases separating them. The CDR3 is 15 residues long. CDR1 is SGHRS and CDR2 is YFSETQ in the germline V gene. The CDR3 region is CASSRESMNTGELFF. The CDR3, as DNA: TGCGCCAGCAGCCGAGAAAGCATGAACACCGGGGAGCTGTTTTTT. Together with reference TRBV5-1 and TRBJ2-2, the CDR3 gives the full variable domain: KAGVTQTPRYLIKTRGQQVTLSCSPISGHRSVSWYQQTPGQGLQFLFEYFSETQRNKGNFPGRFSGRQFSNSRSEMNVSTLELGDSALYLCASSRESMNTGELFFGEGSRLTVL.

This clonotype was seen at least ten times. This rearrangement joins TRBV6-5 to TRBJ2-5; the D call may be TRBD1 or TRBD2 (5 bases each). This CDR3 region has 16 residues. Germline values: CDR1 MNHEY, CDR2 SVGAGI. V shed 0 bases and J shed 5 bases, with 16 bases lying between them. CDR3 sequence: CASSYSGTQKGETQYF. CDR3 coding DNA: TGTGCCAGCAGTTACTCCGGGACCCAGAAAGGGGAGACCCAGTACTTC.

This clonotype was seen ten or more times. The rearrangement uses TRBV5-1 and TRBJ1-3, with unresolved D. The CDR3 contains 17 residues. The V gene's germline CDR1 is SGHRS and CDR2 YFSETQ. V was trimmed by 1 base and J by 2 bases, leaving 16 bases between them. This chain's CDR3 is CASSLNRQSSAGNTIYF. The DNA of the CDR3 is TGCGCCAGCAGCTTGAATCGTCAGAGCAGCGCTGGAAACACCATATATTTT.

This clonotype has a count of ten or more. The CDR3: CASSPRTNTGELFF. CDR3 sequence (DNA): TGTGCCAGCAGCCCACGGACGAACACCGGGGAGCTGTTTTTT. The chain employs TRBV9 and TRBJ2-2, with no clear D. Germline assignment: CDR1 SGDLS and CDR2 YYNGEE. There are 14 residues in the CDR3. The V gene lost 4 bases and the J gene lost 0 bases, with 7 bases spanning the gap. Full variable domain (missing parts from reference TRBV9 and TRBJ2-2): DSGVTQTPKHLITATGQRVTLRCSPRSGDLSVYWYQQSLDQGLQFLIQYYNGEERAKGNILERFSAQQFPDLHSELNLSSLELGDSALYFCASSPRTNTGELFFGEGSRLTVL.

To note about this clonotype: A much more abundant neighbour one base away suggests this may be a read error. This CDR3 reads CANSRDRWDEQYF. CDR3 nucleotides: TGTGCCAACAGCAGAGATCGCTGGGACGAGCAGTACTTC. The rearrangement uses TRBV15 and TRBJ2-7; D not certain. Germline V CDR1 and CDR2: LNHNV, YYDKDF (reference sequence). The CDR3 extends over 13 amino acids.

This clonotype has ten or more counts. The chain's CDR3 is CSALDRGVRTDTQYF. The CDR3 nucleotides are TGCAGCGCCCTAGACCGGGGAGTCCGCACAGATACGCAGTATTTT. The chain combines TRBV29-1 with TRBJ2-3, with D possibly being TRBD2 (5 bases). The CDR3 is 15 residues long. Trimming removed 7 bases at V and 1 base at J, with 18 bases between. The V gene's germline CDR1 is SQVTM and CDR2 ANQGSEA.

This clonotype was counted many times. The rearrangement links TRBV5-1 to TRBJ2-5, with 7 bases that match TRBD1. The CDR3 runs to 16 residues. Germline assignment: CDR1 SGHRS and CDR2 YFSETQ. Losses at the gene ends were 4 bases for V and 2 bases for J; bases not matched to a gene: 11. CDR3 nucleotides: TGCGCCAGCAGCATCAGACCCGGGACAGATCAAGAGACCCAGTACTTC. Translation: CASSIRPGTDQETQYF.

The table lists this clonotype with many counts. The V call is TRBV5-4, the J call TRBJ2-7; unclear D gene. V shed 1 base and J shed 0 bases, with 8 bases lying between them. The CDR3 contains 14 residues. The germline V gene encodes CDR1 SGHNT and CDR2 YYREEE (reference sequence). CDR3 nucleotides: TGTGCCAGCAGCTTGAATGTTCCCTCCTACGAGCAGTACTTC. Residues: CASSLNVPSYEQYF.

This clonotype was recorded at least ten times. The rearrangement links TRBV15 to TRBJ2-3; tentative D call: TRBD2 (6 bases). The V end was cut by 0 bases, the J end by 10 bases, with 11 bases between. In germline, CDR1 is LNHNV, CDR2 YYDKDF (reference sequence). The CDR3 length is 13 residues. The CDR3 reads CATSRDREYAQYF. The DNA for the CDR3 is TGTGCCACCAGCAGAGATCGGGAGTACGCGCAGTATTTT.

The chain combines TRBV15 with TRBJ2-1; TRBD2 agrees at 7 bases. J lost 9 bases, V lost 1 base, and 6 bases had no gene match. The CDR3 runs 14 residues. CDR1 is LNHNV, CDR2 YYDKDF, per germline (reference sequence). The CDR3 reads CATSRVTLAAEQFF. The CDR3 nucleotides read TGTGCCACCAGCAGAGTTACCCTAGCGGCTGAGCAGTTCTTC.

In its sample, this clonotype was seen many times. The rearrangement joins TRBV29-1 to TRBJ1-1, with a possible D match to TRBD1 (5 bases). This CDR3 has 12 amino acids. V dropped 1 base and J dropped 6 bases, with 9 bases sitting between them. The V gene's germline CDR1 is SQVTM and CDR2 ANQGSEA. In DNA, the CDR3 is TGCAGCGTTGAAGGGGGGGTGGCTGAAGCTTTCTTT. Translating gives CSVEGGVAEAFF.

About this clonotype: With a much larger clone just one base away, this may be a read error. The V gene is TRBV5-4, the J gene TRBJ2-6, with a weak D call TRBD2 (5 bases). This CDR3 contains 16 residues. In germline, CDR1 is SGHNT, CDR2 YYREEE (reference sequence). This CDR3 is CASSLAPGTGDNVLTF. The DNA of the CDR3 is TGTGCCAGCAGCTTGGCTCCGGGAACTGGGGACAACGTCCTGACTTTC.

This clonotype was detected a few times. The rearrangement uses TRBV7-9 and TRBJ2-7, with 9 bases aligning to TRBD1. CDR1 and CDR2 from the germline V gene are SEHNR and FQNEAQ (reference sequence). V gave up 5 bases and J gave up 1 base; unmatched junction bases: 15. The CDR3 spans 18 residues. CDR3 coding DNA: TGTGCCAGCAGCCCAGCAACAGGGGGCGGACTATTTTCCTACGAGCAGTACTTC. This encodes CASSPATGGGLFSYEQYF.

With respect to this clonotype: Being one base from a much bigger clone, this may be a read error. CDR3 coding DNA: TGTGCCAGCAGCACAGGGGGCGCGAACACCCGGGAGCTGTTTTTT. Its translation: CASSTGGANTRELFF. The chain links TRBV28 to TRBJ2-2; TRBD1 aligns across 9 bases. Germline loops: CDR1 MDHEN, CDR2 SYDVKM. The CDR3 consists of 15 residues.

This clonotype was seen ten or more times. The chain recombines TRBV7-3 with TRBJ1-5; no clear D. V was pared by 2 bases and J by 7 bases, with 9 bases between. This CDR3 is 13 amino acids long. The germline CDR1 and CDR2 sequences are SGHTA and FQGTGA. The CDR3 DNA reads as TGTGCCAGCAGCTTAGATTTGGGGCAGCCCCAGCATTTT. This codes for CASSLDLGQPQHF. The whole variable domain, filled in from reference TRBV7-3 and TRBJ1-5, reads GAGVSQTPSNKVTEKGKYVELRCDPISGHTALYWYRQSLGQGPEFLIYFQGTGAADDSGLPNDRFFAVRPEGSVSTLKIQRTERGDSAVYLCASSLDLGQPQHFGDGTRLSIL.